The 9 T cell receptor beta chains below all came from one sample that was sequenced in a study of blood T cell repertoires in COVID-19. Libraries were prepared by immunoSEQ multiplex PCR; TCRdb keeps only in-frame clonotypes and omits some of them. The sample contains some 250,000 clones, about 89% of which appear only once. Sequenced: PBMCs or T cells enriched from blood (not recorded which). Source of these receptors: a human donor in a cohort exposed to, infected with or recovered from COVID-19 (not recorded which). The donor label of this sample is uncertain.

This chain joins TRBV6-5 and TRBJ2-1; 9 bases match TRBD1. The V and J ends lost 4 bases and 9 bases, in that order; junction bases with no gene match: 10. The CDR3 has 15 amino acids. Germline-derived CDR1 and CDR2 are MNHEY and SVGAGI. The CDR3: CASSSTRTGVGEQFF. The DNA for the CDR3 is TGTGCCAGCAGTTCCACGAGGACAGGGGTTGGTGAGCAGTTCTTC.

The V and J genes are TRBV12-5 and TRBJ2-1; D gene unclear. CDR3 length: 16 amino acids. The germline V and J ends were trimmed by 2 bases and 4 bases, with 15 bases remaining between them. CDR1 is LGHNT and CDR2 is FRNRAP in the germline V gene. The CDR3 region has the DNA TGTGCTAGTGGTTTGCCACGACTGTGGCCATACAATGAGCAGTTCTTC. Protein product: CASGLPRLWPYNEQFF.

The chain couples TRBV29-1 to TRBJ1-5; 7 bases are shared with TRBD1. The V and J ends lost 4 bases and 7 bases, in that order; junction bases with no gene match: 4. There are 12 residues in the CDR3. Germline V gene lookup returns CDR1 SQVTM and CDR2 ANQGSEA. The CDR3 here is CSVGTGRQPQHF. For the CDR3, the DNA is TGCAGCGTTGGGACAGGTAGACAGCCCCAGCATTTT.

The V call is TRBV30, the J call TRBJ2-7, with 9 bases identical to TRBD2. Germline CDR1 is GTSNPN and CDR2 is SVGIG (reference sequence). This CDR3 is built from 13 residues. The V and J ends lost 6 bases and 2 bases, in that order; junction bases with no gene match: 5. DNA for the CDR3: TGTGCCTGTCAAGCGGGGGGTACCTACGAGCAGTACTTC. This encodes CACQAGGTYEQYF.

This chain uses TRBV6-2 or TRBV6-3 with TRBJ2-1; D remains ambiguous. Trimming shortened V by 5 bases and J by 0 bases, and 8 bases separated the two germline ends. This CDR3 is built from 14 residues. In germline, CDR1 is MNHEY, CDR2 SVGEGT. CDR3 region: CASSEVSSYNEQFF. The CDR3, as DNA: TGTGCCAGCAGTGAGGTGAGCTCCTACAATGAGCAGTTCTTC.

V gene TRBV19 combines with J gene TRBJ1-2; 12 positions match TRBD1. The CDR3 is 14 amino acids. J was trimmed by 8 bases and V by 4 bases; bases with no gene match: 5. Germline V gene sequence: CDR1 LNHDA, CDR2 SQIVND (reference sequence). The CDR3 region is CASSRDRGRRGYTF. CDR3 sequence (DNA): TGTGCCAGTAGTAGGGACAGGGGGCGTCGCGGCTACACCTTC.

This chain uses TRBV9 with TRBJ1-4; tentative D call: TRBD1 (5 bases). V shed 4 bases and J shed 8 bases, with 15 bases lying between them. There are 14 residues in the CDR3. From germline, CDR1 is SGDLS and CDR2 YYNGEE. Here the CDR3 DNA reads TGTGCCAGCAGCCCGACAGTCTTCGGGGAAAAACTGTTTTTT. It encodes CASSPTVFGEKLFF.

The CDR3 DNA is TGTGCCAGCAGCGTAGACGGGACAGGGGTCTATGGCTACACCTTC. It encodes CASSVDGTGVYGYTF. The rearrangement joins TRBV9 to TRBJ1-2; 10 bases match TRBD1. V lost 0 bases and J lost 4; bases outside the gene matches: 3. Germline loops: CDR1 SGDLS, CDR2 YYNGEE. The CDR3 runs to 15 residues.

This clone was observed once. This chain uses TRBV6-4 with TRBJ1-2; weak D call: TRBD1 (6 bases). This CDR3 spans 14 amino acids. Germline V gene sequence: CDR1 MRHNA, CDR2 SNTAGT. V lost 6 bases and J lost 3, with 14 bases in between. This CDR3 reads CASSPGHRDYGYTF. Here the CDR3 DNA reads TGTGCCAGCAGCCCGGGACATCGAGACTATGGCTACACCTTC.